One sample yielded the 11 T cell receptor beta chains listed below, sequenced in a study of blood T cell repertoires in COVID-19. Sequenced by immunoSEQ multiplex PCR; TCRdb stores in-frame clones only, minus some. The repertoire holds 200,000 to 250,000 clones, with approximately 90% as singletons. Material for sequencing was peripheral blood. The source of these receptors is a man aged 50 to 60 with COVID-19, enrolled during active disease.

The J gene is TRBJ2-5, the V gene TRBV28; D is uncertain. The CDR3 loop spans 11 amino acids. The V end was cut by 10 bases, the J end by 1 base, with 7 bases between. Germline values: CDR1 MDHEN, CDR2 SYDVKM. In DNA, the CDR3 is TGTGCCAACAGCCGCCAAGAGACCCAGTACTTC. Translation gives CANSRQETQYF.

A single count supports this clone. The CDR3 reads CASSSGTRGDTQYF. CDR3 in DNA: TGCGCCAGCAGCTCCGGGACTAGAGGAGATACGCAGTATTTT. This chain links TRBV5-1 with TRBJ2-3, with 8 positions matching TRBD2. The V and J ends lost 3 bases and 5 bases, in that order; junction bases with no gene match: 5. This CDR3 is 14 amino acids long. CDR1 and CDR2 from the germline V gene are SGHRS and YFSETQ.

The CDR3 loop is CASSRSSAGELFF. Here the CDR3 DNA reads TGTGCCAGTAGTAGATCTAGTGCTGGGGAGCTGTTTTTT. The chain is built from TRBV19 and TRBJ2-2, with no clear D. CDR3 length equals 13 residues. Trimming removed 4 bases from V and 8 bases from J, with 11 bases in between. Germline CDR1 LNHDA, CDR2 SQIVND (reference sequence).

DNA for the CDR3: TGTGCCAGCAGCCGGACGGGACCAAGCGGGACTAATGAGCAGTTCTTC. This translates into CASSRTGPSGTNEQFF. The rearrangement links TRBV4-2 to TRBJ2-1, with 7 positions matching TRBD2. V lost 4 bases, J lost 7 bases, and 13 bases stayed unmatched. Germline CDR1 reads LGHNA; CDR2 reads YNFKEQ. This CDR3 is 16 amino acids long.

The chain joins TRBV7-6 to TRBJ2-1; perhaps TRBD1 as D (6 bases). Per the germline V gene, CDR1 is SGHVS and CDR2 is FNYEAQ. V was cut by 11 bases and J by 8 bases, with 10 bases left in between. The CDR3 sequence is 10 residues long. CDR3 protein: CAGGRDEQFF. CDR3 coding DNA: TGTGCCGGGGGCCGGGATGAGCAGTTCTTC.

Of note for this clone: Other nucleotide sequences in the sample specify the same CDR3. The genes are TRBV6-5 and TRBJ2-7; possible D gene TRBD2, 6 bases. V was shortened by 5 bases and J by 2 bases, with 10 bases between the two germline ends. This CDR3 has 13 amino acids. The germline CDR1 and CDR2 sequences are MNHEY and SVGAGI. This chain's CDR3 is CASSLSGAYEQYF. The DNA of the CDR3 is TGTGCCAGCAGTCTTAGCGGAGCCTACGAGCAGTACTTC.

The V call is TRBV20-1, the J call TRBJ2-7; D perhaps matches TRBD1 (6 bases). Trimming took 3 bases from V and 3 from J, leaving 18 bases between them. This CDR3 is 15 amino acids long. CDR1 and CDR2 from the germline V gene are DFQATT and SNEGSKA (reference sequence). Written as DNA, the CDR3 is TGCAGTGCTAGTGAAAGGCACAGGGTCTTCTACGAGCAGTACTTC. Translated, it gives CSASERHRVFYEQYF.

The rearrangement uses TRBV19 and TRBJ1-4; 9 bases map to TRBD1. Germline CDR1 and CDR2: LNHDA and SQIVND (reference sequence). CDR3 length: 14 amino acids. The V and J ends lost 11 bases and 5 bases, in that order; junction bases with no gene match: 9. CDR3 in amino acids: CASRTGTGNEKLFF. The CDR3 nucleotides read TGTGCCTCGAGAACCGGGACAGGGAATGAAAAACTGTTTTTT.

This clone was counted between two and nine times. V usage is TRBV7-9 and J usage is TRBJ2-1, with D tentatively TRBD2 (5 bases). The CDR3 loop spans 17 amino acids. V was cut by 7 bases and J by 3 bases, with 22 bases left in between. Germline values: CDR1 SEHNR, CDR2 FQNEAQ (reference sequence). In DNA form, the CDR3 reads TGTGCCAGCACCCAAGAGACTACCTTCCTCCACTACAATGAGCAGTTCTTC. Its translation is CASTQETTFLHYNEQFF.

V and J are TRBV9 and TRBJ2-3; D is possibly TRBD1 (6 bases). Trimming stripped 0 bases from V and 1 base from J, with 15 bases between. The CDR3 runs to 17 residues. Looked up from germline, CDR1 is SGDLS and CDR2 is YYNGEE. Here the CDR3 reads CASSVGAESGGTDTQYF. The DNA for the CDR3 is TGTGCCAGCAGCGTAGGTGCGGAGTCAGGGGGCACAGATACGCAGTATTTT.

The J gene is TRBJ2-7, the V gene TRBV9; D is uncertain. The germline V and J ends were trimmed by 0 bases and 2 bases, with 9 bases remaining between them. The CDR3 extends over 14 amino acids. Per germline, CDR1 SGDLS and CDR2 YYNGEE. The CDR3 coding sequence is TGTGCCAGCAGCGTAGTAGCCAGCACCTACGAGCAGTACTTC. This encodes CASSVVASTYEQYF.